The clone carrying this TCR beta chain was seen repeatedly, ten times or more. No antigen is known for it. This sample is drawn from a study of CD8 T cells in ankylosing spondylitis. Study results and caveats: Seemingly characteristic of ankylosing spondylitis blood was a TCR beta motif consisting of 7 or 8 highly homologous variants. Prior literature has documented some motif variants in synovial fluid and blood from reactive arthritis.

Via MiXCR, TCRdb re-called the 5' RACE reads, giving one row per CDR3 protein. The table includes more than 400,000 distinct CDR3 sequences, about 5% detected once. Trimming cost V 6 bases and J 8 bases, with 17 bases left between them. The CDR3 runs 13 residues. Germline loops: CDR1 DFQATT, CDR2 SNEGSKA (reference sequence). This receptor was identified in a male donor with ankylosing spondylitis. The sequencing input was blood, either unsorted or a sorted T cell fraction (not recorded which). V usage is TRBV20-1 and J usage is TRBJ2-1; D is undetermined. For the CDR3, the DNA is TGCAGTGCCCCTTGGCTGACGGCGGATGAGCAGTTCTTC. Residues: CSAPWLTADEQFF.